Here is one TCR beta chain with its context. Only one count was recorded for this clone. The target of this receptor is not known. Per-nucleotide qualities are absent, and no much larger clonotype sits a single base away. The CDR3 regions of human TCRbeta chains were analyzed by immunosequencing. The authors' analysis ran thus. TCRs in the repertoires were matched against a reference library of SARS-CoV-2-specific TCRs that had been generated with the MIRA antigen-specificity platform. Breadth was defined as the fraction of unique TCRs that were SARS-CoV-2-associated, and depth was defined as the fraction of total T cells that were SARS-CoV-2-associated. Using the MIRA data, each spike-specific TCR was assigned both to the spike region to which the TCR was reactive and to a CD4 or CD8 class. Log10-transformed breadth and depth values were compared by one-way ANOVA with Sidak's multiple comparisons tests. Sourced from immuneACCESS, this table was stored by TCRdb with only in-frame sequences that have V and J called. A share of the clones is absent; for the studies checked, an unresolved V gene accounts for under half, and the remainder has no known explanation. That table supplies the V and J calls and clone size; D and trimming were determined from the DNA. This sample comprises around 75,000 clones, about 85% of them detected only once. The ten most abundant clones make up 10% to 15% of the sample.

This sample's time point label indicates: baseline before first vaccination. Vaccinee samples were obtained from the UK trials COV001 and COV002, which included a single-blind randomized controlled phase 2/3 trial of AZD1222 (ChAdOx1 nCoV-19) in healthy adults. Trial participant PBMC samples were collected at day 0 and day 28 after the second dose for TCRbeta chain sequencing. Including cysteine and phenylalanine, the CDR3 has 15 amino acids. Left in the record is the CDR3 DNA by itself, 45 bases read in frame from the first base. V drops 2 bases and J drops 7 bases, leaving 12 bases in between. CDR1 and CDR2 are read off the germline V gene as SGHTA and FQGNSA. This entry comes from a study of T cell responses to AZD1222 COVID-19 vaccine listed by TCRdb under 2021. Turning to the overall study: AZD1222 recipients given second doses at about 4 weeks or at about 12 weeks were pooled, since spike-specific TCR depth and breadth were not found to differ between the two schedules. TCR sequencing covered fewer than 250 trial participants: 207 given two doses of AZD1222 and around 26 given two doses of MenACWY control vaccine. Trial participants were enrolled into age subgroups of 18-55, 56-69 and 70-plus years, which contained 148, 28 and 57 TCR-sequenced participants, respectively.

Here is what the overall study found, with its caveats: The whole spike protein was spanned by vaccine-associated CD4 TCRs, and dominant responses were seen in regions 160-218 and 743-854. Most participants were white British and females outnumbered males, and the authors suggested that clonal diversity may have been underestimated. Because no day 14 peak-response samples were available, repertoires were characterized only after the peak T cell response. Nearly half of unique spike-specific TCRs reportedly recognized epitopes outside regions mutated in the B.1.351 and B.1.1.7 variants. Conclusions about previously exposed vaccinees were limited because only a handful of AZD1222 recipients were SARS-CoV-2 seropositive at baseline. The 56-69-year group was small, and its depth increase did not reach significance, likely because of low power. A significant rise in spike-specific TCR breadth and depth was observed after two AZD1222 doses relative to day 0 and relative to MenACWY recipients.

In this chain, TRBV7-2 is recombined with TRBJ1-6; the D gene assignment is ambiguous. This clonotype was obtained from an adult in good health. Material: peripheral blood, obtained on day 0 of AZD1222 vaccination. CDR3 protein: CASSLIGPPNSPLHF. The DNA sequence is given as TGTGCCAGCAGCTTAATAGGGCCGCCAAATTCACCCCTCCACTTT.